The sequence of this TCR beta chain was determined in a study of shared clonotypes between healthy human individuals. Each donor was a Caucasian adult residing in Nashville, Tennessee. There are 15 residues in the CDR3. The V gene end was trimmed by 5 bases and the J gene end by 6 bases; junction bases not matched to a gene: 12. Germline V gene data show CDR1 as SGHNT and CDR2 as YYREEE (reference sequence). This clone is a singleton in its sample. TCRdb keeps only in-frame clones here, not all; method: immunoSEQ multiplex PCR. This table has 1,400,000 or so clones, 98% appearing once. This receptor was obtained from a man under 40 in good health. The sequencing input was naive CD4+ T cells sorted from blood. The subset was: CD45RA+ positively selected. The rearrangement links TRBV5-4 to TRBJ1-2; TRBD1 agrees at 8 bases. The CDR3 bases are TGTGCCAGCAGGAAAGAGCCACAGGGGGTGGATGGCTACACCTTC. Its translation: CASRKEPQGVDGYTF.